This T cell receptor (beta chain) derives from a study of CD8+ T cells in alopecia areata (dated by TCRdb to the late 2010s). About the study as a whole: The treated patients took part in an open-label pilot trial in which moderate-to-severe alopecia areata was treated with oral tofacitinib at 5 to 10 mg twice daily. To study T cell clonal expansion in alopecia areata, the researchers applied high-throughput TCRbeta sequencing to both the C3H/HeJ mouse model and human patients. RNA came from the PAXgene miRNA kit for fixed scalp, the miRNeasy kit for PBMCs, and the RNeasy kit for mouse skin. Tofacitinib was administered for 6 to 18 months, and 6 months of follow-up off drug were then conducted to assess delayed response and recurrence. Scalp clonality was compared among normal scalp (n=4), patchy alopecia areata scalp (n=8), and alopecia totalis/universalis scalp (n=8). TCRbeta CDR3 regions were amplified by immunoSEQ multiplex PCR with 35 Vbeta forward and 13 Jbeta reverse primers. On the human side, TCRbeta sequencing was run on scalp tissue and on sorted CD4+ and CD8+ peripheral blood T cells from healthy controls and from alopecia areata patients with either patchy or totalis/universalis disease. The SALT score, which quantifies the percentage of affected scalp surface area, was used to measure disease severity in treated patients. Biopsies were taken from tofacitinib-treated patients at baseline and at 4 and 24 weeks of treatment, and a later scalp biopsy was taken in several of the tofacitinib-treated patients. What the work shows at the level of the full study, not this receptor alone: Lesional scalp, especially in alopecia totalis/universalis, showed higher clonality and more expanded CD8+ clones than normal scalp, suggesting antigenic drive. Many expanded lesional clones were found to persist in scalp and blood during tofacitinib treatment, and relapse after treatment cessation may be partly explained by this persistence. Tofacitinib significantly decreased scalp clonality and the number of expanded CD8+ clones among the top 100 scalp clones. Scalp TCR repertoire analysis is complicated because resident alphabeta T cells in normal human skin are also sequenced, whereas mouse skin is dominated by gammadelta T cells. Shared TCR sequences between patients were less evident than in mice, which may be partly attributable to HLA diversity in the patient population. Because the treated cohort was small and had only one nonresponder, larger studies are needed to examine links between baseline CD8+ expansion and response.

The sample's time point label is to be understood as: 24 weeks on oral tofacitinib. The intended sense of this specimen's treatment or condition label: oral pan-JAK inhibitor, 5-10 mg twice daily. From alopecia areata patients, peripheral blood was collected along with lesional scalp punch biopsies. PBMCs were isolated by density centrifugation and stained for CD3, CD4 and CD8, after which CD4+ and CD8+ T cells were sorted on a FACSAria. Libraries were constructed by the immunoSEQ multiplex PCR assay. To provide template for TCR sequencing, every sample had RNA extracted and reverse transcribed into cDNA. First-strand cDNA was synthesized with SuperScript III using a 2:1 mix of oligo-dT and random hexamers. A synthetic immune receptor repertoire was used to assess amplification bias, and residual bias was removed computationally. The original methods were these. After raw reads were preprocessed to remove errors, the CDR3 was defined following IMGT conventions as running from the conserved cysteine to phenylalanine. To get clonality, Shannon entropy was normalized by log2 of the number of productive unique TCRs and the result was subtracted from 1. Scalp TCRbeta sequences were cross-referenced with sorted blood CD4 and CD8 repertoires so that the CD4 or CD8 identity of scalp clones could be inferred. TCRdb limited this immuneACCESS table to in-frame rearrangements with V and J called. A share of clones is missing; checked studies link under half to unresolved V genes, and the rest is unexplained. The DNA gave D and trimming, while V, J and clone size come from that table. In this sample the table shows some 200,000 clones, 58% of which occur a single time. Of the sample, under 7% falls within the top ten clones.

V is cut back by 10 bases and J by 3 bases, with 15 bases in the junction unmatched. From cysteine to phenylalanine, the CDR3 is 16 amino acids long. Just the 48-base CDR3 DNA is kept, in frame starting at base 1. A word on this clone: No cognate antigen has been identified for it. Per-base qualities were not stored, and no clone one base away is much larger.

The specimen was CD4+ T cells sorted from blood, collected at week 24, from a patient treated with tofacitinib. The sequence is built from TRBV23-1 and TRBJ2-7, with 10 bases matching TRBD2. TRBV23-1 is known as an ORF, though its function is uncertain. This receptor was identified in a human donor with alopecia areata. The DNA sequence follows: TGCGCCACCCGCTTCGAGCGGGAGGGAGGTCGCTACGAGCAGTACTTC. This is translated as CATRFEREGGRYEQYF.